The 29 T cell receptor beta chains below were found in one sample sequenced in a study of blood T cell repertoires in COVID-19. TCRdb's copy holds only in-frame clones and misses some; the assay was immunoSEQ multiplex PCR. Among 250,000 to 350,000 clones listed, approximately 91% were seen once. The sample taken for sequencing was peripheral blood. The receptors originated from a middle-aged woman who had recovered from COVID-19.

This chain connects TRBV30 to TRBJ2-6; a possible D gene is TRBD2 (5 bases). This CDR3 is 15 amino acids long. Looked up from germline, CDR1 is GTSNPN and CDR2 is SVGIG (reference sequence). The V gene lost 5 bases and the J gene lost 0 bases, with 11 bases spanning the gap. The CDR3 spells CAWARATSGANVLTF. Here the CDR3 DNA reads TGTGCCTGGGCGCGGGCCACCTCTGGGGCCAACGTCCTGACTTTC.

The CDR3 region is CASSLDFSGGPFPNEQFF. CDR3 bases: TGTGCCAGCAGCTTAGACTTCTCCGGCGGGCCCTTCCCCAATGAGCAGTTCTTC. J is TRBJ2-1 and V is TRBV7-9, with D maybe TRBD2 (5 bases). The CDR3 has 18 residues. V gave up 1 base and J gave up 6 bases, with 22 bases separating them. CDR1 and CDR2 (germline): SEHNR, FQNEAQ (reference sequence).

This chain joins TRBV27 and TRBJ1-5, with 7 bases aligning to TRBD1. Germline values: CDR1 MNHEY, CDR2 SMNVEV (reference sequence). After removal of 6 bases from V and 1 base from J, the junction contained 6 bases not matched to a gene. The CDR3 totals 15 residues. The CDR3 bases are TGTGCCAGCAGCCGACAGGGCCGAAGCAATCAGCCCCAGCATTTT. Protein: CASSRQGRSNQPQHF.

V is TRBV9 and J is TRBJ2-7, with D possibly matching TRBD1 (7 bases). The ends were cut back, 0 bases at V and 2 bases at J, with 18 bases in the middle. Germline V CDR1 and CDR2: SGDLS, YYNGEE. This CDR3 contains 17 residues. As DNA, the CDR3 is TGTGCCAGCAGCGTAGGACTAGGTGGTACAGGGGCCTACGAGCAGTACTTC. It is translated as CASSVGLGGTGAYEQYF.

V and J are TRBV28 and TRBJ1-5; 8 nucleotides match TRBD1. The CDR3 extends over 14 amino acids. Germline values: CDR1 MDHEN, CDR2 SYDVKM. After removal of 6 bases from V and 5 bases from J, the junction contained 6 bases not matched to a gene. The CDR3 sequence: CASRHGQGDQPQHF. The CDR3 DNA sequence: TGTGCCAGCAGGCACGGACAGGGCGATCAGCCCCAGCATTTT.

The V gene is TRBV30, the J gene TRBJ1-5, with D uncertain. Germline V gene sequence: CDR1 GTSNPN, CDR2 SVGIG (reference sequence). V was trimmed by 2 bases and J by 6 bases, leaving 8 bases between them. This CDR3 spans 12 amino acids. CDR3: CAWSSTGQPQHF. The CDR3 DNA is TGTGCCTGGAGTTCTACCGGTCAGCCCCAGCATTTT.

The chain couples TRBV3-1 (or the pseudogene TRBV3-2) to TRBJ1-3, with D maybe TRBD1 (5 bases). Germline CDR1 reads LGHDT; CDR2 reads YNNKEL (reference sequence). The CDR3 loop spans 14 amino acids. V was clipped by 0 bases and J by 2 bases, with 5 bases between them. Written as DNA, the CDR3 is TGTGCCAGCAGCCAAGAAGGGGCTGGAAACACCATATATTTT. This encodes CASSQEGAGNTIYF.

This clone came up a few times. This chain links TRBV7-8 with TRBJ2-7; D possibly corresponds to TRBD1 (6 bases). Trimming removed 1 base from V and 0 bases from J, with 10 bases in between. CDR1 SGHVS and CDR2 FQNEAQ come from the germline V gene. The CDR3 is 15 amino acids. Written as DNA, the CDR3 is TGTGCCAGCAGCTTAGGGCAGGGGAACTCCTACGAGCAGTACTTC. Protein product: CASSLGQGNSYEQYF.

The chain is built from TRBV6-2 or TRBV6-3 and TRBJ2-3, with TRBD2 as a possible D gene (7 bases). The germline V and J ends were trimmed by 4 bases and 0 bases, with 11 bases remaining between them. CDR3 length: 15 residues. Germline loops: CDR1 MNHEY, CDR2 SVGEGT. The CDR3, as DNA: TGTGCCAGCAGTTCTGCGGGGGCTAGCACAGATACGCAGTATTTT. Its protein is CASSSAGASTDTQYF.

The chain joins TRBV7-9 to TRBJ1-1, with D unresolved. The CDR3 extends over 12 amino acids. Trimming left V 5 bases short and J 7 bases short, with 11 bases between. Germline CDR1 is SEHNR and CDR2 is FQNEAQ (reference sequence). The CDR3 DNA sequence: TGTGCCAGCAGCGCCGGAGTGGTTGAAGCTTTCTTT. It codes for CASSAGVVEAFF.

The CDR3 here is CSVKSTGRWEQYF. The CDR3 nucleotides are TGCAGCGTAAAGTCGACAGGCAGGTGGGAGCAGTACTTC. The genes are TRBV29-1 and TRBJ2-7; a weak D match, TRBD1 (6 bases). The V end was cut by 6 bases, the J end by 7 bases, with 19 bases between. CDR3 length equals 13 residues. The germline V gene has CDR1 SQVTM and CDR2 ANQGSEA.

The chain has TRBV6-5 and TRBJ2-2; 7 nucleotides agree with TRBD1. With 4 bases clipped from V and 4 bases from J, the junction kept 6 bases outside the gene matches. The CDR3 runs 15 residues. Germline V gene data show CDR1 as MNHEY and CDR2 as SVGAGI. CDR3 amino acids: CASSSPGTVTGELFF. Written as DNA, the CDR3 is TGTGCCAGCAGTTCCCCCGGGACAGTCACCGGGGAGCTGTTTTTT.

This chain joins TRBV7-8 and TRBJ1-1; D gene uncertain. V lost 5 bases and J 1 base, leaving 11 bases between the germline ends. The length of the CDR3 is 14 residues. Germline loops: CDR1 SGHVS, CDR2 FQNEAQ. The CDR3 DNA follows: TGTGCCAGCAGCGTTGGACGGGGGAACACTGAAGCTTTCTTT. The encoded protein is CASSVGRGNTEAFF.

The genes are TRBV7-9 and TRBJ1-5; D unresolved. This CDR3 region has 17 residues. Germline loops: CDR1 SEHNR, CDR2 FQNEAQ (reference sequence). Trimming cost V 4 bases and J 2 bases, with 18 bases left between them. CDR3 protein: CASSSGPGSGGNQPQHF. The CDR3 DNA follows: TGTGCCAGCAGCTCTGGCCCCGGGTCCGGAGGCAATCAGCCCCAGCATTTT.

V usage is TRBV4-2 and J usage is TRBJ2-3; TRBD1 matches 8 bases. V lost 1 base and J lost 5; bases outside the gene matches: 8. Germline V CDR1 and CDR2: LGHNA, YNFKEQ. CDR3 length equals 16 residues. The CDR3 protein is CASSQVSGGAGDTQYF. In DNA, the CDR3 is TGTGCCAGCAGCCAAGTTTCAGGGGGCGCAGGAGATACGCAGTATTTT.

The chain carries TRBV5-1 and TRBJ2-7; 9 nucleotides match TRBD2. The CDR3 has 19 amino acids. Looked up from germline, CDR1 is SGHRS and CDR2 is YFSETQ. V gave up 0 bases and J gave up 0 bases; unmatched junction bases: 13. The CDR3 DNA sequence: TGCGCCAGCAGCTTGGCCGATGTGGCTAGCGGGAAGAGCTCCTACGAGCAGTACTTC. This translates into CASSLADVASGKSSYEQYF.

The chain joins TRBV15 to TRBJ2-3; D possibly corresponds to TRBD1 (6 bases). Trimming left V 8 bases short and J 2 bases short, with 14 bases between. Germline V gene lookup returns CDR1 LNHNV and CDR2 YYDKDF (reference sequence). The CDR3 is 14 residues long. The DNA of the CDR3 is TGTGCCACCGGGGGCAGGCCTCTCACAGATACGCAGTATTTT. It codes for CATGGRPLTDTQYF.

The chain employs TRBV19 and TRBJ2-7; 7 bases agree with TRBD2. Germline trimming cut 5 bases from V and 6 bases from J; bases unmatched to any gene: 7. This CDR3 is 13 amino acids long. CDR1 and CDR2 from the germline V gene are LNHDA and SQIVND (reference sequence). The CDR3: CASSWRESGEQYF. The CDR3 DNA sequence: TGTGCCAGTAGTTGGCGGGAGTCGGGCGAGCAGTACTTC.

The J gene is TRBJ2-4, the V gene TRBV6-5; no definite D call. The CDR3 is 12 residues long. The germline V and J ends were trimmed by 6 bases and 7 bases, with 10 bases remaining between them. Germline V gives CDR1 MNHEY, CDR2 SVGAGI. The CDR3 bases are TGTGCCAGCAGGCACTCCCCTAACATTCAGTACTTC. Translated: CASRHSPNIQYF.

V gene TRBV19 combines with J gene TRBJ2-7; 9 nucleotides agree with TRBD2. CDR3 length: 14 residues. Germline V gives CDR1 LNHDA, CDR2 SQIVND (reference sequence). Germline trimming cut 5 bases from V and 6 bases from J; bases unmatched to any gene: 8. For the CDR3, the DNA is TGTGCCAGTAGTTCGTCTAGCGGGAAGGGCGAGCAGTACTTC. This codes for CASSSSSGKGEQYF.

The CDR3 reads CASSQDVGQPHGSNTIYF. The DNA of the CDR3 is TGCGCCAGCAGCCAAGATGTAGGACAGCCCCATGGATCAAACACCATATATTTT. This sequence joins TRBV4-1 and TRBJ1-3; D is perhaps TRBD1 (6 bases). There are 18 residues in the CDR3. V was pared by 0 bases and J by 6 bases, with 21 bases between. Germline V gives CDR1 MGHRA, CDR2 YSYEKL.

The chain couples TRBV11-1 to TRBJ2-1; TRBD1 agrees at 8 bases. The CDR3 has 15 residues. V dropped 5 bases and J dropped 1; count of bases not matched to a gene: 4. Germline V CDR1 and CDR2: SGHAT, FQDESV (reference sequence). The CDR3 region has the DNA TGTGCCAGCAGCCCCAGACAGGGGTCCTACAATGAGCAGTTCTTC. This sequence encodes CASSPRQGSYNEQFF.

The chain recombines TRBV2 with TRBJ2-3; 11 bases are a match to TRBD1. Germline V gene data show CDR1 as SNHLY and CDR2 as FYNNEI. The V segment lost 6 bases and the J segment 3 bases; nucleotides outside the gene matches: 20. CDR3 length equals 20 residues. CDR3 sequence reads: CASSGQGAASLDFSTDTQYF. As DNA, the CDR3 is TGTGCCAGCAGCGGACAGGGGGCGGCTAGCTTAGACTTTTCAACAGATACGCAGTATTTT.

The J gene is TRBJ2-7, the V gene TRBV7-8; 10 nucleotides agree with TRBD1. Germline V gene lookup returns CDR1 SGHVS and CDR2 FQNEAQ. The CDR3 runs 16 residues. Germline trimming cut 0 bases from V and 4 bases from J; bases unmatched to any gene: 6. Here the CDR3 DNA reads TGTGCCAGCAGCTTAGCACCTGGACAGGGGGGATACGAGCAGTACTTC. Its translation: CASSLAPGQGGYEQYF.

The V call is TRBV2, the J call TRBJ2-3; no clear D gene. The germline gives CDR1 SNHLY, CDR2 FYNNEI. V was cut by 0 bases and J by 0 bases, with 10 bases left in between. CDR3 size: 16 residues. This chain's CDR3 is CASSEARNWSTDTQYF. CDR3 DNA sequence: TGTGCCAGCAGTGAAGCGCGGAACTGGAGCACAGATACGCAGTATTTT.

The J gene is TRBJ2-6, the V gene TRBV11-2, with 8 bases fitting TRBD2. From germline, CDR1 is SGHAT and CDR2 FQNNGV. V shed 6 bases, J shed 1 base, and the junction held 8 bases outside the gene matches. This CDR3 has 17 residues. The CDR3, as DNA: TGTGCCAGCAGGCCGGGACTAGGCCTTTCTGGGGCCAACGTCCTGACTTTC. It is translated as CASRPGLGLSGANVLTF.

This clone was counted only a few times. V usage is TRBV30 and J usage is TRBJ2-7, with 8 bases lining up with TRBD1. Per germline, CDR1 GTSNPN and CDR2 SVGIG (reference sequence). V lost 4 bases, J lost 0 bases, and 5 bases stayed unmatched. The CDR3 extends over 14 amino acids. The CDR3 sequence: CAWNRGTSSYEQYF. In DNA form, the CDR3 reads TGTGCCTGGAACAGGGGGACCAGCTCCTACGAGCAGTACTTC.

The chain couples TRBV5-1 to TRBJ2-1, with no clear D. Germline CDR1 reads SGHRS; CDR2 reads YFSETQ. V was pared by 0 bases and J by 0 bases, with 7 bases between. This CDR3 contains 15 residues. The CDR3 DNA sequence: TGCGCCAGCAGCTTGGGACCTAGCTCCTACAATGAGCAGTTCTTC. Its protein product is CASSLGPSSYNEQFF.

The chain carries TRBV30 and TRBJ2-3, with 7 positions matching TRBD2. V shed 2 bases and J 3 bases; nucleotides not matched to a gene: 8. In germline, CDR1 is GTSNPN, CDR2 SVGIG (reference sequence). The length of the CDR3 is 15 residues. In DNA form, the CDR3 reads TGTGCCTGGAGTCAGCTAGCGGATGGAACAGATACGCAGTATTTT. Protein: CAWSQLADGTDTQYF. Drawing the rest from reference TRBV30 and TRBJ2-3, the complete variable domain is SQTIHQWPATLVQPVGSPLSLECTVEGTSNPNLYWYRQAAGRGLQLLFYSVGIGQISSEVPQNLSASRPQDRQFILSSKKLLLSDSGFYLCAWSQLADGTDTQYFGPGTRLTVL.